Sequencing of this T cell receptor (beta chain) was carried out in a study of shared clonotypes between healthy human individuals (dated by TCRdb to 2020 to 2022). With respect to the entire study: Three men and a couple of women, aged 18 to 49 years, made up the cohort. To increase sequencing depth and limit assay-specific biases, different laboratories used diverse techniques to prepare libraries and sequence TCR repertoires. For each donor, CD4 naive and CD4 memory were each run on three plates, CD8 naive on two plates, and CD8 memory on one plate. The study deeply sequenced blood TCR repertoires of about 5 healthy adults to estimate repertoire size and the extent of clonotype sharing between individuals. Per donor, leukapheresis produced somewhere between about 0.9 and 9.5 billion PBMCs. Results and caveats for the whole study, not just this receptor: Incomplete sequencing was indicated by rarefaction of sorted-subset datasets, despite the large sequencing depth. Larger estimated clonotype richness was generally found for naive subsets than for memory subsets. Approximately 5% of naive CD4, 3.5% of naive CD8, around 2.3% of memory CD4, and approximately 0.4% of memory CD8 clonotypes were shared across several donors. Because the study included a small number of donors, the genetic and exposure-history diversity represented was limited. Pairwise subsampling led to the expectation that sequencing depth would affect the degree of clonotype sharing among donors. Sampling was limited to blood, and TCR repertoires in tissue likely differ from TCR repertoires in blood. Compared with non-shared clonotypes, clonotypes shared by all four sorted-subset donors had higher generation probabilities.

For the CD8 naive samples, CD45RO-negative cells were positively selected for CCR7, yielding a CD45RA+CCR7+ population from which TemRA cells were excluded. Donors were healthy HIV-negative adults with no recently reported acute infections or vaccinations. Only Caucasian adults living in Nashville, Tennessee, USA were represented among the donors. Blood was collected by leukapheresis, and PBMCs were isolated by Ficoll-Histopaque density gradient centrifugation and then cryopreserved in liquid nitrogen vapor phase. Purity and quantity of every magnetically sorted T cell population were checked by analytical flow cytometry. Genomic DNA was isolated from each sorted fraction and quantified by UV absorbance on a Nanodrop 2000c. For this clone: Its cognate antigen has yet to be identified. No much larger clonotype is one base removed from it; base qualities were not supplied. The same CDR3 also results from other DNA sequences found in this sample.

Using the deep immunoSEQ assay, TCR CDR3 regions were amplified from genomic DNA by multiplex PCR. For each cell subset, the extracted genomic DNA was distributed evenly across all wells of several immunoSEQ 96-well plates, and each plate served as one replicate. Each replicate PCR for sorted subsets received around 200 ng genomic DNA, equal to about 30,000 T cell genomes. The purified libraries were quantified using a Qubit 3.0 fluorometer, sized with a Bioanalyzer 2100, and then quantified again using the KAPA Library Quantification kit. A separate single-read 150-cycle Illumina NextSeq 550 flow cell was used to sequence each immunoSEQ 96-well plate. On the study's bioinformatics: Because the immunoSEQ output included only junctional sequences and no quality scores, the filtering could not be the same as the filtering used for full-length reads. To assign V/J genes and CDR3, sequences were annotated using PyIR, a Python wrapper for IgBLAST v1.9, with IMGT germline references. Reads with weak V/J assignments (E-value above 1e-6), missing CDR3, stop codons, out-of-frame junctions, or ambiguous translated residues were removed. A V3J clonotype was defined by an identical inferred V gene, J gene, and CDR3 amino acid sequence. To compute the percentage overlap between repertoires, the number of shared unique clonotypes was divided by the size of the smaller repertoire. RTK rarefaction, the Chao1 estimator, and Recon v2.1 estimates of unobserved clonotypes were used to assess repertoire richness. Generation probabilities were computed with OLGA for all TCRbeta clonotypes obtained by the gDNA method from several donors. In its TCRdb copy, this immuneACCESS table keeps in-frame sequences only and misses some clones. Where compared with another copy, unresolved V genes explain less than half of these, and the others have no known cause. That table gives V, J and clone size, and the DNA gave D and trimming. The sample table shows about 2.1 million clones, and approximately 94% are seen once. 1.5% to 2% of the sample is in the top ten clones.

The CDR3, from cysteine to phenylalanine, totals 11 residues. Left in the record is the CDR3 DNA by itself, 33 bases read in frame from the first base. The germline V gene specifies SNHLY as CDR1 and FYNNEI as CDR2. V is pared back by 5 bases and J by 3 bases, with 5 bases lying between the germline termini. Recombination joined TRBV2 with TRBJ2-7; the D segment cannot be called with confidence. The sample taken for sequencing was naive CD8+ T cells from PBMCs. Per the publication, the cell subset or site label means: CD45RA+CCR7+. The TCR comes from a man aged 18 to 35 in good health. Some clones in this sample may be carry-over from other donors' samples. The DNA sequence is TGTGCCAGCAGTCCACTCTACGAGCAGTACTTC. It is translated as CASSPLYEQYF.